Sequencing of this TCR beta chain was carried out in a study of radiotherapy plus CTLA-4 blockade in lung cancer. Study findings and constraints: Blood saw expansion of tumor-derived TCR clones after radiotherapy plus ipilimumab.

About this clone itself: Antigen: not known.

Repertoires were generated with immunoSEQ multiplex PCR, while TCRdb's copy carries only in-frame clones and drops some. The table includes around 30,000 clones, more than 70% detected once. V shed 6 bases and J 5 bases; nucleotides not matched to a gene: 3. CDR3 size: 14 residues. The germline V gene encodes CDR1 MNHNS and CDR2 SASEGT. Sequenced material: peripheral blood, taken from a patient treated with radiotherapy plus ipilimumab. The gene calls are TRBV6-1 and TRBJ2-2, with TRBD1 matching 10 bases. The sequence was collected from a human donor with non-small cell lung cancer whose response to radiotherapy plus ipilimumab could not be evaluated. CDR3 in amino acids: CASRTGGGTGELFF. CDR3 sequence (DNA): TGTGCCAGCAGGACAGGGGGCGGAACCGGGGAGCTGTTTTTT.